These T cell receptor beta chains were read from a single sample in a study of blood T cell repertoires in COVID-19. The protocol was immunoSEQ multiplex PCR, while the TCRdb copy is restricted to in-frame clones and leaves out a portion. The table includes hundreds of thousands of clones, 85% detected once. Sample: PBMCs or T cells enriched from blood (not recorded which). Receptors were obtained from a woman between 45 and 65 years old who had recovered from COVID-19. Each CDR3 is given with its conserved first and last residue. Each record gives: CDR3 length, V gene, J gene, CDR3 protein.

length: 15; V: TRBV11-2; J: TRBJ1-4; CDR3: CASSLAPRGGEKLFF
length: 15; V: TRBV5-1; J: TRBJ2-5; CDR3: CASSLTSGGGETQYF
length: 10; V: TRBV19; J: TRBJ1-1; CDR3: CASGHYEAFF
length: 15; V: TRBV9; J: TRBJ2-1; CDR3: CASSDREGPYNEQFF
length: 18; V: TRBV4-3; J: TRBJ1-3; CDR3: CASSQDPPRQGGGNTIYF
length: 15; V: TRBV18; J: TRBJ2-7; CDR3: CASSQSSGMMYEQYF
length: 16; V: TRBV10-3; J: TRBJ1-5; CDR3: CAISEFGQGRNQPQHF
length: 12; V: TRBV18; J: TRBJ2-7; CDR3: CASSTTGSEQYF
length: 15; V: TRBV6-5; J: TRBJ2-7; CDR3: CASTDWDRGTYEQYF
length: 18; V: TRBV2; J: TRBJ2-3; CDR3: CASKSTSGRRESTDTQYF
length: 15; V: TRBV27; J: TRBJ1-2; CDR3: CASSSSTRGPYGYTF
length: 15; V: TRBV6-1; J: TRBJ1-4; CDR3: CASSEEGQATEKLFF
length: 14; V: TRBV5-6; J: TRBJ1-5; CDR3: CASSLGQGIQPQHF
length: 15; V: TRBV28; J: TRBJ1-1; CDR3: CASTMGGVGHTEAFF
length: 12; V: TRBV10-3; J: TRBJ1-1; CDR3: CAMAGMNTEAFF
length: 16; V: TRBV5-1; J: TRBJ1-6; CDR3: CASSLGSGGAWSPLHF
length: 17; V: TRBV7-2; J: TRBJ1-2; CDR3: CASSLDGKFTVRYGYTF
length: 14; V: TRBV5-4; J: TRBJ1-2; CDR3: CASTPGQGNYGYTF
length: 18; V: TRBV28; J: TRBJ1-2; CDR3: CASSFNVILGGGGGGYTF
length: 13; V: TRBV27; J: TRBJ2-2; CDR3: CASRQQGTGELFF
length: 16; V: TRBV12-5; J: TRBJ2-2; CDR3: CASGLAWDRNTGELFF
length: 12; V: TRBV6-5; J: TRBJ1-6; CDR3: CATGQRSDLLHF
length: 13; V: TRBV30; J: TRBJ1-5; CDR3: CAWSRQGDQPQHF